These 18 T cell receptor beta chains share one sample of origin, sequenced in a study of T cell responses to AZD1222 COVID-19 vaccine. Clones were sequenced by immunoSEQ multiplex PCR, and TCRdb holds only the in-frame ones, with some missing. Of over 100,000 clones listed, about nine tenths are singletons. The specimen comprised peripheral blood, sampled on day 0 of AZD1222 vaccination. These receptor sequences come from an adult in good health.

The chain joins TRBV6-6 to TRBJ2-1; TRBD2 might be the D (6 bases). The CDR3 runs to 15 residues. Trimming took off 2 bases at V and 6 bases at J, with 14 bases between the two ends. Per germline, CDR1 MNHNY and CDR2 SVGAGI (reference sequence). Here the CDR3 DNA reads TGTGCCAGCAGTTACGGAGGGGCCGCCGCCAATGAGCAGTTCTTC. Its protein product is CASSYGGAAANEQFF.

This chain links TRBV7-2 with TRBJ1-1; TRBD1 aligns across 8 bases. The CDR3 consists of 16 residues. Trimming removed 6 bases from V and 2 bases from J; junction bases left unmatched: 11. The V gene's germline CDR1 is SGHTA and CDR2 FQGNSA. The CDR3 DNA follows: TGTGCCAGCAGTTCCCCCTTGACAGGGGACAACACTGAAGCTTTCTTT. It translates to CASSSPLTGDNTEAFF.

V usage is TRBV4-3 and J usage is TRBJ1-2, with D unclear. CDR1 LGHNA and CDR2 YSLEER come from the germline V gene. V lost 4 bases and J 5 bases, leaving 20 bases between the germline ends. The CDR3 is made up of 16 amino acids. CDR3: CASSPAQRLPRYGYTF. CDR3 sequence (DNA): TGCGCCAGCAGCCCGGCGCAGCGCTTACCTCGGTATGGCTACACCTTC.

The V call is TRBV6-5, the J call TRBJ2-7, with D possibly matching TRBD1 (5 bases). Germline V gene lookup returns CDR1 MNHEY and CDR2 SVGAGI. Trimming stripped 10 bases from V and 2 bases from J, with 18 bases between. The CDR3 runs 14 residues. The CDR3, as DNA: TGTGCCATTGGAGTTAGGACACCGACCTACGAGCAGTACTTC. This gives the protein CAIGVRTPTYEQYF.

The chain uses TRBV11-3 and TRBJ1-1, with 7 bases identical to TRBD1. Germline assignment: CDR1 SGHNT and CDR2 YENEEA. V shed 5 bases, J shed 4 bases, and the junction held 4 bases outside the gene matches. The CDR3 has 13 amino acids. CDR3 residues: CASSLQGRTEAFF. CDR3 bases: TGTGCCAGCAGCCTACAGGGGCGCACTGAAGCTTTCTTT. The full variable domain, its missing parts supplied by reference TRBV11-3 and TRBJ1-1, is EAGVVQSPRYKIIEKKQPVAFWCNPISGHNTLYWYLQNLGQGPELLIRYENEEAVDDSQLPKDRFSAERLKGVDSTLKIQPAELGDSAVYLCASSLQGRTEAFFGQGTRLTVV.

The chain joins TRBV5-1 to TRBJ1-2, with TRBD1 as a possible D gene (5 bases). With 4 bases removed from V and 2 bases from J, the gap between germline ends came to 12 bases. Germline V gives CDR1 SGHRS, CDR2 YFSETQ. The CDR3 extends over 14 amino acids. The CDR3 spells CASSPGTQNYGYTF. The CDR3 coding sequence is TGCGCCAGCAGCCCCGGGACGCAAAACTATGGCTACACCTTC.

J is TRBJ2-3 and V is TRBV27; perhaps D is TRBD1 or TRBD2 (7 bases each). CDR1 and CDR2 (germline): MNHEY, SMNVEV (reference sequence). V shed 10 bases and J shed 1 base, with 15 bases lying between them. The CDR3 runs 14 residues. CDR3 DNA sequence: TGTGCCATCCAGGGGGGGAGGGGCACAGATACGCAGTATTTT. This gives the protein CAIQGGRGTDTQYF.

The V call is TRBV3-1 (or the pseudogene TRBV3-2), the J call TRBJ1-5; TRBD1 might be the D (6 bases). The germline CDR1 and CDR2 sequences are LGHDT and YNNKEL (reference sequence). Trimming removed 2 bases at V and 8 bases at J, with 25 bases between. This CDR3 contains 18 residues. The CDR3 nucleotides are TGTGCCAGCAGCCAAAAAGGGGCAGGACAACAAAAGGGGGAGCCCCAGCATTTT. This gives the protein CASSQKGAGQQKGEPQHF.

A few counts support this clone. V usage is TRBV7-2 and J usage is TRBJ2-7, with 8 bases fitting TRBD2. The CDR3 loop spans 13 amino acids. The germline V gene encodes CDR1 SGHTA and CDR2 FQGNSA. The V and J ends lost 1 base and 6 bases, in that order; junction bases with no gene match: 2. This CDR3 is CASSLGLATEQYF. The DNA of the CDR3 is TGTGCCAGCAGCTTAGGACTAGCGACCGAGCAGTACTTC.

The chain links TRBV28 to TRBJ1-4; TRBD1 aligns across 8 bases. The V and J ends lost 1 base and 5 bases, in that order; junction bases with no gene match: 9. The V gene's germline CDR1 is MDHEN and CDR2 SYDVKM. The CDR3 loop spans 17 amino acids. The CDR3 nucleotides are TGTGCCAGCAGTTTATTAGTAGGCGGACAGGGAAATGAAAAACTGTTTTTT. This codes for CASSLLVGGQGNEKLFF. Full variable domain (missing parts from reference TRBV28 and TRBJ1-4): DVKVTQSSRYLVKRTGEKVFLECVQDMDHENMFWYRQDPGLGLRLIYFSYDVKMKEKGDIPEGYSVSREKKERFSLILESASTNQTSMYLCASSLLVGGQGNEKLFFGSGTQLSVL.

This chain joins TRBV24-1 and TRBJ2-1, with D tentatively TRBD2 (6 bases). CDR1 is KGHDR and CDR2 is SFDVKD in the germline V gene. V lost 0 bases, J lost 6 bases, and 14 bases lay in between. The CDR3 extends over 16 amino acids. CDR3 residues: CATSDLEGAGSNEQFF. DNA of the CDR3: TGTGCCACCAGTGATTTGGAGGGCGCGGGGAGCAATGAGCAGTTCTTC.

The J gene is TRBJ2-7, the V gene TRBV7-2; D call uncertain. With 2 bases removed from V and 5 bases from J, the gap between germline ends came to 10 bases. The CDR3 covers 13 residues. CDR1 is SGHTA, CDR2 FQGNSA, per germline. CDR3 sequence (DNA): TGTGCCAGCAGCTTATCCCGCCCCCACGAGCAGTACTTC. This translates into CASSLSRPHEQYF.

This clone came up once. This chain joins TRBV7-9 and TRBJ1-2; 7 bases are a match to TRBD1. V gave up 7 bases and J gave up 0 bases; unmatched junction bases: 5. Germline V gene sequence: CDR1 SEHNR, CDR2 FQNEAQ (reference sequence). The CDR3 is 14 amino acids. CDR3 in amino acids: CASTWDSPNYGYTF. The CDR3 bases are TGTGCCAGCACCTGGGACAGTCCTAACTATGGCTACACCTTC.

In this sample, this clone turned up once. The chain uses TRBV14 and TRBJ1-2; D is unclear. Germline CDR1 SGHDN, CDR2 FVKESK. The CDR3 runs to 13 residues. V was pared by 4 bases and J by 6 bases, with 12 bases between. For the CDR3, the DNA is TGTGCCAGCAGCCGGTCGACTTACGATGGCTACACCTTC. Protein sequence: CASSRSTYDGYTF.

The chain couples TRBV13 to TRBJ1-2; a possible D gene is TRBD1 (6 bases). CDR1 and CDR2 from the germline V gene are PRHDT and FYEKMQ (reference sequence). Trimming left V 7 bases short and J 0 bases short, with 15 bases between. The CDR3 loop spans 15 amino acids. The CDR3 reads CASNPTQGSNYGYTF. In DNA, the CDR3 is TGTGCCAGCAACCCTACACAGGGATCTAACTATGGCTACACCTTC.

V usage is TRBV30 and J usage is TRBJ2-2; D ambiguous. Germline lookup yields CDR1 GTSNPN and CDR2 SVGIG (reference sequence). V lost 0 bases and J lost 3, with 8 bases in between. This CDR3 spans 14 amino acids. In DNA, the CDR3 is TGTGCCTGGAGTGTAGAGCTCGACACCGGGGAGCTGTTTTTT. As protein: CAWSVELDTGELFF.

This clone appeared once. The V and J genes are TRBV5-6 and TRBJ2-7, with 7 positions matching TRBD1. Germline V gene data show CDR1 as SGHDT and CDR2 as YYEEEE. The CDR3 loop spans 12 amino acids. Trimming at V came to 4 bases and at J to 7 bases, leaving 5 bases not matched to a gene. CDR3 loop: CASSNPGGEQYF. CDR3 sequence (DNA): TGTGCCAGCAGCAACCCAGGGGGAGAGCAGTACTTC.

This clone was observed once. This sequence joins TRBV19 and TRBJ2-6; D is perhaps TRBD1 or TRBD2 (5 bases each). CDR1 and CDR2 from the germline V gene are LNHDA and SQIVND (reference sequence). Trimming stripped 3 bases from V and 2 bases from J, with 8 bases between. The length of the CDR3 is 15 residues. CDR3 nucleotide sequence: TGTGCCAGTAGTATCGGGACGGCTGGGGCCAACGTCCTGACTTTC. It translates to CASSIGTAGANVLTF.